The clone carrying this T cell receptor (beta chain) has more than one count but fewer than ten. Its antigen is undetermined. This entry belongs to a study of CD8 T cells in ankylosing spondylitis. The study, taken as a whole, reports: Blood from ankylosing spondylitis patients appeared to carry a characteristic roughly eight-variant TCR beta motif.

Using its own MiXCR run on the 5' RACE reads, TCRdb lists one record per CDR3 protein. Here the sample spans approximately 130,000 distinct CDR3 sequences, around 9% being singletons. Trimming shortened V by 0 bases and J by 3 bases, and 6 bases separated the two germline ends. This CDR3 contains 13 residues. CDR1 is SGHRS and CDR2 is YFSETQ in the germline V gene. The sequence was obtained from a male donor with ankylosing spondylitis or in good health (not recorded which). V usage is TRBV5-1 and J usage is TRBJ1-2; D is undetermined. Specimen: blood, either unsorted or a sorted T cell fraction (not recorded which). CDR3 protein: CASSLVGDYGYTF. For the CDR3, the DNA is TGCGCCAGCAGCTTGGTTGGAGACTATGGCTACACCTTC.